This section outlines one T cell receptor (beta chain) sequence together with its context. This sample was included in a study of shared clonotypes between healthy human individuals. Study at large: Participating donors consisted of a couple of women and a few men aged 18 to 49.

Generated by immunoSEQ multiplex PCR, the TCRdb table keeps only in-frame clones and is missing some. The sample lists fewer than 550,000 clones; roughly 79% were seen once. It was 80 million to 90 million PBMCs that unsorted samples used for genomic DNA. The germline V gene encodes CDR1 ENHRY and CDR2 SYGVKD. Deletions cut 5 bases from V and 4 bases from J, with 20 bases between. This CDR3 is 16 amino acids long. This clonotype was obtained from a woman aged 40 to 50 in good health. Some clones in this sample may be carry-over from other donors' samples. This chain uses TRBV10-3 with TRBJ2-5, with TRBD2 as a possible D gene (6 bases). Sequencing input: PBMCs. The CDR3 sequence is CAISSTSPSSGETQYF. Written as DNA, the CDR3 is TGTGCCATCAGTTCCACTAGCCCCAGTTCGGGAGAGACCCAGTACTTC.